This entry is about one TCR beta chain. The antigen remains undetermined. The CDR3 length is 16 residues. Per germline, CDR1 SEHNR and CDR2 FQNEAQ (reference sequence). This sample is drawn from a study of CXCR3-negative and CXCR3-positive naive CD8 T cells. Findings of the study overall: CXCR3-negative naive cells had less hydrophobic TRB CDR3s than did CXCR3-positive naive cells.

UMI-tagged TRB cDNA libraries were built via 5' RACE. TCRdb re-analyzed the 5' RACE reads; it lists each CDR3 protein once, without DNA. Its table lists 85,000 to 130,000 distinct CDR3 sequences. This clonotype was obtained from a human donor in good health. Some clones in this sample may be carry-over from other donors' samples. This chain connects TRBV7-9 to TRBJ2-5; TCRdb's assignment of TRBD1 cannot be checked, as there is no DNA. Sequencing input: naive CXCR3+ CD8+ T cells from blood. The subset is: CD45RO-CCR7+CD27+CD95- naive CD8+ T cells expressing CXCR3 (TNR3+). The CDR3 reads CASSQDAPVFIETQYF.